Below, 6 T cell receptor beta chains from the same sample are listed, as sequenced in a study of cytomegalovirus exposure and HLA in healthy donors. PCR was performed using 60 Vbeta and 13 Jbeta primers. Assay used: immunoSEQ multiplex PCR; TCRdb lists only in-frame clones, some missing. The sample lists under 150,000 clones, over 65% occurring once. Specimen: PBMCs. The receptors were gathered from a woman aged 40 to 50 in good health and CMV-seronegative.

This chain links TRBV18 with TRBJ1-2, with 9 bases aligning to TRBD1. Germline assignment: CDR1 KGHSH and CDR2 LQKENI. The junction had 24 bases not matched to a gene; V was cut back by 2 bases and J by 5 bases. The CDR3 totals 21 residues. The CDR3 reads CASSPYGTGSFLPADPYGYTF. As DNA, the CDR3 is TGTGCCAGCTCACCATACGGGACAGGGTCTTTTCTCCCCGCCGACCCATATGGCTACACCTTC.

The gene calls are TRBV19 and TRBJ2-3; 10 bases are a match to TRBD1. The CDR3 runs 14 residues. Germline V CDR1 and CDR2: LNHDA, SQIVND (reference sequence). V was pared by 9 bases and J by 1 base, with 4 bases of the junction left unmatched. The DNA of the CDR3 is TGTGCCAGCCCGGGACAGGGGTGCACAGATACGCAGTATTTT. Its translation: CASPGQGCTDTQYF.

This CDR3 reads CASSVRDSELFF. The CDR3 nucleotides are TGTGCCAGCAGCGTACGGGACTCCGAGCTGTTTTTT. The chain couples TRBV2 to TRBJ2-2; D may be TRBD2 (6 bases). Germline V gene data show CDR1 as SNHLY and CDR2 as FYNNEI. The V gene lost 6 bases and the J gene lost 11 bases, with 13 bases spanning the gap. The CDR3 sequence is 12 residues long.

This CDR3 is CASSLFIGGHNEKLFF. In DNA, the CDR3 is TGTGCCAGCAGTTTATTTATAGGGGGCCATAATGAAAAACTGTTTTTT. The genes are TRBV28 and TRBJ1-4, with 7 positions matching TRBD1. Trimming at V came to 1 base and at J to 4 bases, leaving 6 bases not matched to a gene. Germline CDR1 is MDHEN and CDR2 is SYDVKM. This CDR3 contains 16 residues.

The chain carries TRBV18 and TRBJ2-1; unclear D gene. The V gene lost 2 bases and the J gene lost 9 bases, with 17 bases spanning the gap. CDR1 and CDR2 from the germline V gene are KGHSH and LQKENI. The CDR3 is 15 residues long. Written as DNA, the CDR3 is TGTGCCAGCTCACCAAGACTCACACCCTCCACTGAGCAGTTCTTC. Translated: CASSPRLTPSTEQFF.

V and J are TRBV5-1 and TRBJ1-4; 7 nucleotides agree with TRBD1. There are 14 residues in the CDR3. Per germline, CDR1 SGHRS and CDR2 YFSETQ. The V gene end was trimmed by 4 bases and the J gene end by 2 bases; junction bases not matched to a gene: 2. CDR3 loop: CASSETGTNEKLFF. CDR3 coding DNA: TGCGCCAGCAGCGAGACAGGGACTAATGAAAAACTGTTTTTT.